This T cell receptor beta chain was recorded in a study of cytomegalovirus exposure and HLA in healthy donors. Overall study: An early data release held some 89 million unique TCRs from HLA-typed donors. Study-wide results and caveats: From TCR beta sequences, most subjects' HLA-A and HLA-B alleles were reportedly predicted accurately. Researchers counted roughly 160 TCR beta chains as cytomegalovirus-associated.

V shed 3 bases and J shed 0 bases, with 8 bases lying between them. The CDR3 has 14 residues. The germline CDR1 and CDR2 sequences are MNHEY and SMNVEV (reference sequence). For this clone: The antigen remains undetermined.

PCR used 60 Vbeta primers and 13 Jbeta primers. TCRdb's table, derived via immunoSEQ multiplex PCR, lists solely in-frame clones and lacks some. Of about 70,000 clones listed, around 86% are singletons. Input material: PBMCs. This TCR came from a woman aged 25 to 39 in good health and CMV-seronegative. The chain uses TRBV27 and TRBJ1-1, with D hard to call. The CDR3 is CASSFRIMNTEAFF. For the CDR3, the DNA is TGTGCCAGCAGTTTCAGGATCATGAACACTGAAGCTTTCTTT.